Sequencing of this T cell receptor beta chain was carried out in a study of cytomegalovirus exposure and HLA in healthy donors. With 0 bases removed from V and 0 bases from J, the gap between germline ends came to 8 bases. This CDR3 has 15 amino acids. Germline lookup yields CDR1 SGHVS and CDR2 FQNEAQ. The primer mix had 60 Vbeta and 13 Jbeta primers. TCRdb's table, derived via immunoSEQ multiplex PCR, lists solely in-frame clones and lacks some. This sample has under 150,000 clones, with roughly 77% found just once. The material sequenced was PBMCs. The chain joins TRBV7-8 to TRBJ1-1; tentative D call: TRBD1 (6 bases). This clonotype was obtained from a young man in good health and CMV-seronegative. CDR3 residues: CASSLAAGVNTEAFF. In DNA, the CDR3 is TGTGCCAGCAGCTTAGCGGCAGGGGTGAACACTGAAGCTTTCTTT.